This T cell receptor (beta chain) is from a study of T cell repertoires in ileal Crohn's disease (dated by TCRdb to between 2017 and 2020). Regarding the complete study: At the time of surgery, roughly 40% of patients were active smokers, and the median duration of disease was 6.5 to 8.5 years. TCR repertoire analysis was performed in fewer than 70 Crohn's disease patients drawn from a prospective multicentre cohort. Roughly half of the patients were given postoperative therapy, with 15 to 20 on anti-TNF agents and about ten on thiopurines. A total of roughly 150 mucosal samples from approximately 57 patients were sequenced, collected from several sites on the surgical specimen and at postoperative endoscopy. Every patient underwent surgery because of a complication, which was stricturing disease in around 61% of cases and penetrating disease in around 40%. The study ran alongside a multicentre cohort designed to identify predictors of early endoscopic recurrence after ileocolonic resection. M6 samples consisted of neoterminal ileum biopsies collected during postoperative colonoscopy. A Rutgeerts score above i0 was used to define endoscopic postoperative recurrence. The investigation overall reported the following: Mucosal CD4 and CD8 T cells were sorted and sequenced only in a subgroup of patients, the size of which was not stated. More high-frequency clones were carried by sorted CD8 T cells than by CD4 T cells, suggesting that mucosal expansions were mainly CD8. A significantly higher proportion of clonal expansions was observed in active smokers at surgery than in non-smokers (approximately 26% vs 20%, p=0.02). Postoperative endoscopy timing varied within the first year after surgery, with a median delay of around 6.9 months. Higher high-frequency clone percentages at surgery were associated with endoscopic recurrence; all patients with clonality above 26.8% (18/57) had recurrence.

What the time point label conveys for this sample: neoterminal ileum biopsy at postoperative endoscopy, about 6 months after surgery. Eligible patients were adults with ileal or ileocolonic Crohn's disease who had an indication for ileocolonic resection. Whole ileal mucosal biopsies were stored frozen at -80°C before DNA extraction. A TRizol-based method was used to extract genomic DNA from the frozen whole biopsies, and the DNA was quantified with a NanoDrop 2000 spectrophotometer. Roughly 500 nanograms of biopsy DNA per sample were submitted for commercial TCRB immunosequencing. A two-step, amplification bias-controlled multiplex PCR was used by Adaptive Biotechnology to amplify CDR3 regions from genomic DNA. The first PCR used primers for every V and J gene segment; the second PCR added barcodes and Illumina adapters. CDR3 libraries were sequenced on an Illumina instrument. Concerning the study's data processing: The analysis used both the pipelines supplied by the vendor and custom analysis of the raw data in R/Bioconductor with R version 3.3.0. Clonality, which ranges from 0 to 1, was calculated as the inverse of the normalised Shannon entropy across all productive clones. The repertoire share taken up by the top 100 clones defined high-frequency clones, and only clones that passed a 95% confidence test were kept. Repertoire diversity was measured with the Simpson index, and overlap between samples was measured with the Morisita-Horn index. As stored in TCRdb, this immuneACCESS dataset retains in-frame rearrangements with V and J assigned. A fraction of the clones does not appear; measured against another copy, unresolved V genes explain less than half of the discrepancy, and the remainder lacks a known reason. D and trimming were read from the DNA, whereas the V and J calls and clone size are those reported in that table. In all, the sample holds about 13,000 clones, and about three quarters of those were seen once. Around 4.1% of the sample belongs to the ten largest clones.

From the cysteine through the phenylalanine, the CDR3 covers 14 amino acids. This entry keeps only the CDR3 DNA: 42 bases, framed from base 1. Based on the germline V gene, the CDR1 and CDR2 sequences are MNHNS and SASEGT. V lost 11 bases and J lost 5 bases; the stretch between them is 19 bases long. Of note for this clone: Its antigen remains undetermined. No clone much larger than this one lies a single base away; base qualities are absent.

The sample taken for sequencing was ileal tissue. The chain is encoded by TRBV6-1 joined to TRBJ1-5, with no reliable assignment of the D segment. The TCR comes from an adult with Crohn's disease. The CDR3 protein is CAGSDGRAHQPQHF. The nucleotide sequence is TGTGCCGGATCGGACGGGAGGGCCCATCAGCCCCAGCATTTT.